This T cell receptor beta chain came from a study of blood T cell repertoires in COVID-19. Germline CDR1 reads MNHEY; CDR2 reads SMNVEV (reference sequence). The CDR3 contains 16 residues. V lost 3 bases and J lost 2, with 16 bases in between. The method was immunoSEQ multiplex PCR; TCRdb's version includes in-frame clones alone and lacks a portion of them. The sample lists about 31,000 clones; around 89% were seen once. The sample consisted of peripheral blood. The rearrangement links TRBV27 to TRBJ2-5, with D possibly being TRBD1 (7 bases). The clonotype originates from a woman aged 40-49 years with active or convalescent COVID-19. CDR3 amino acids: CASSFMRQGGQETQYF. The CDR3 DNA is TGTGCCAGCAGTTTCATGCGACAGGGAGGTCAAGAGACCCAGTACTTC.